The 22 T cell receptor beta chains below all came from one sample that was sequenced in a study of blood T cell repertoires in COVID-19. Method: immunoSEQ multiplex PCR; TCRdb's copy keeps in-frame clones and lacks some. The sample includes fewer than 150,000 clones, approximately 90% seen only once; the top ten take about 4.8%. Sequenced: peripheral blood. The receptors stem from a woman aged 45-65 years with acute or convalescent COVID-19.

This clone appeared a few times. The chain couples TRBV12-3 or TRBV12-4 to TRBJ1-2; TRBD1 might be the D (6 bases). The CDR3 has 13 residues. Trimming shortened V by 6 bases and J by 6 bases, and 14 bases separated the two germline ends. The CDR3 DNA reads TGTGCCAGCAGCGAACAGGGAGCCAATGGCTACACCTTC. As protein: CASSEQGANGYTF.

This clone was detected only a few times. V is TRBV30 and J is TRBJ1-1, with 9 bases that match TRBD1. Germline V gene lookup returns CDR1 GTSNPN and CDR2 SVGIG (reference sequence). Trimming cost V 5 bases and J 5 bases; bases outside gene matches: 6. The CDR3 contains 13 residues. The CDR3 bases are TGTGCCTGGGGTACAGGGGGCTCGACTGAAGCTTTCTTT. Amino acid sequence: CAWGTGGSTEAFF.

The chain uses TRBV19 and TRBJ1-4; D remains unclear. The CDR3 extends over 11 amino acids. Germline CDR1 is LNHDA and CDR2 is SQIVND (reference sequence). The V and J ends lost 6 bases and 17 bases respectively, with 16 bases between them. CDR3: CASRGDMNLFF. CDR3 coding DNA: TGTGCCAGTAGGGGAGACATGAACTTATTTTTT.

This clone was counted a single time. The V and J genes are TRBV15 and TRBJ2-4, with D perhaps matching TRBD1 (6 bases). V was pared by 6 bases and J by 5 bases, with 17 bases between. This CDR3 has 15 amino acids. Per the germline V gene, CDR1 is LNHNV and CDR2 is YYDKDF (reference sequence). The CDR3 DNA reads TGTGCCACCAGTCCGAACTACAGGGACCAAAACATTCAGTACTTC. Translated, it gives CATSPNYRDQNIQYF.

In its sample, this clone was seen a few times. CDR3 residues: CATSEAGGPFQPQHF. CDR3 in DNA: TGTGCCACCAGTGAGGCAGGGGGTCCATTTCAGCCCCAGCATTTT. The rearrangement links TRBV24-1 to TRBJ1-5, with TRBD1 matching over 7 bases. CDR1 and CDR2 (germline): KGHDR, SFDVKD. The CDR3 is 15 residues long. Trimming removed 4 bases from V and 6 bases from J; junction bases left unmatched: 8.

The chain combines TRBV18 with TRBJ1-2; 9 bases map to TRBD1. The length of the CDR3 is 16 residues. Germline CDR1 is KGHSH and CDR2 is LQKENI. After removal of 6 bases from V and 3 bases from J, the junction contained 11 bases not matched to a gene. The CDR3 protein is CASSLKQGAADYGYTF. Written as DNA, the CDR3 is TGTGCCAGCTCGCTAAAACAGGGGGCTGCTGACTATGGCTACACCTTC.

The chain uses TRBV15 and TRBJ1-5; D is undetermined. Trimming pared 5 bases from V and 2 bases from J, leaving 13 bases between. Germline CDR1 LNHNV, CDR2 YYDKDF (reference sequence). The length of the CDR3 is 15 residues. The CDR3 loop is CATSGIRLGNQPQHF. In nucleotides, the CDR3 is TGTGCCACCAGCGGCATCAGGTTGGGCAATCAGCCCCAGCATTTT.

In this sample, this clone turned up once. The CDR3 reads CASSYPSNTEAFF. The DNA of the CDR3 is TGTGCCAGCAGTTACCCCTCGAACACTGAAGCTTTCTTT. This sequence joins TRBV6-2 or TRBV6-3 and TRBJ1-1; D not certain. CDR1 is MNHEY, CDR2 SVGEGT, per germline. The V end lost 2 bases, the J end lost 1 base, and 5 bases lay between the germline ends. The length of the CDR3 is 13 residues.

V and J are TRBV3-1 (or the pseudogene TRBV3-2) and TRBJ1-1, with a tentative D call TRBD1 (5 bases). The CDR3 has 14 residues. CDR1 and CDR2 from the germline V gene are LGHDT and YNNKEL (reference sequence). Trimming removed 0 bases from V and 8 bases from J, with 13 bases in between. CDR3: CASSQDGQRTEAFF. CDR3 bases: TGTGCCAGCAGCCAAGATGGACAAAGAACCGAAGCTTTCTTT.

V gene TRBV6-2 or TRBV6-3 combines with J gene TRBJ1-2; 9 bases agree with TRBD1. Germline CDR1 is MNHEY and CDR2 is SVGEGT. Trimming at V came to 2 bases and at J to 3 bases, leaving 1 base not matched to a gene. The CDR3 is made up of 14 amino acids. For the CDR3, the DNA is TGTGCCAGCAGTTACCGACAGGGGGACTATGGCTACACCTTC. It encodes CASSYRQGDYGYTF.

DNA of the CDR3: TGTGCCTGGAGTGTGGGACAGGGGGCTGGGGAGCTGTTTTTT. This encodes CAWSVGQGAGELFF. The chain links TRBV30 to TRBJ2-2, with 12 nucleotides matching TRBD1. With 0 bases clipped from V and 8 bases from J, the junction kept 1 base outside the gene matches. This CDR3 contains 14 residues. Germline values: CDR1 GTSNPN, CDR2 SVGIG (reference sequence). The full variable domain, with the rest looked up from reference TRBV30 and TRBJ2-2, is SQTIHQWPATLVQPVGSPLSLECTVEGTSNPNLYWYRQAAGRGLQLLFYSVGIGQISSEVPQNLSASRPQDRQFILSSKKLLLSDSGFYLCAWSVGQGAGELFFGEGSRLTVL.

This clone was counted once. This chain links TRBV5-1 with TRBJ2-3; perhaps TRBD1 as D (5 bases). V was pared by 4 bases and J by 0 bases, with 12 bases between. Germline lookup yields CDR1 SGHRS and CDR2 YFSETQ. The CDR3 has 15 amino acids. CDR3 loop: CASSGRTPSTDTQYF. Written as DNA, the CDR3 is TGCGCCAGCAGCGGAAGGACACCTAGCACAGATACGCAGTATTTT.

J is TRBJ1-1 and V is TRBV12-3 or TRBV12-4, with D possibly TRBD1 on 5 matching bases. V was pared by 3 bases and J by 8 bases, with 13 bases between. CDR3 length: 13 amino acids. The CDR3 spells CASSFRGIQEAFF. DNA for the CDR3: TGTGCCAGCAGTTTTCGGGGGATTCAAGAAGCTTTCTTT.

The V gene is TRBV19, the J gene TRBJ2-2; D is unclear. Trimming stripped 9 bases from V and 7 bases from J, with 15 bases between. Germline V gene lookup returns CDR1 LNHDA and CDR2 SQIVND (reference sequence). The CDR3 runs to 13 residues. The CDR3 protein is CASQVAYGGELFF. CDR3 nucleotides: TGTGCCAGCCAAGTCGCATACGGCGGGGAGCTGTTTTTT.

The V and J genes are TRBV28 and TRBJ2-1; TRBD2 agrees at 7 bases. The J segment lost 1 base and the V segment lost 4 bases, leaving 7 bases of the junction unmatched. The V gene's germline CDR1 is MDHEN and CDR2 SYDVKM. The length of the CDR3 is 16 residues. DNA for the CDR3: TGTGCCAGCAGTTCTGTACGGGAGGAATCCTACAATGAGCAGTTCTTC. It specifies CASSSVREESYNEQFF.

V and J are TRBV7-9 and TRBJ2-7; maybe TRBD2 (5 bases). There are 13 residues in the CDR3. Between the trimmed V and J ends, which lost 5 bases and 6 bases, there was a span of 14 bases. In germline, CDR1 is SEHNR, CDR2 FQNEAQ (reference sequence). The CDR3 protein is CASSPSGGSEQYF. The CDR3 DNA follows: TGTGCCAGCAGCCCTTCGGGCGGGTCCGAGCAGTACTTC.

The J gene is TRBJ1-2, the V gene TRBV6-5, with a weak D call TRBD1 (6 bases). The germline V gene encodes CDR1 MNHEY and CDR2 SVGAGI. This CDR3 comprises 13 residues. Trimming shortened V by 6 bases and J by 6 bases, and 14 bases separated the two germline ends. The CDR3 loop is CASSQNRDDGYTF. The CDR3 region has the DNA TGTGCCAGCAGCCAGAACAGGGACGATGGCTACACCTTC.

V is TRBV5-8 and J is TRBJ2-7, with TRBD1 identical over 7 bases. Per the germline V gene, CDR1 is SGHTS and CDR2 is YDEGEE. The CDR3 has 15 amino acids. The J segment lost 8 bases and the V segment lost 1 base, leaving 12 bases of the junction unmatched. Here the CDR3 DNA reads TGTGCCAGCAGCTTGTCCTGGACAGGCCCTATTAAGCAGTACTTC. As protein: CASSLSWTGPIKQYF.

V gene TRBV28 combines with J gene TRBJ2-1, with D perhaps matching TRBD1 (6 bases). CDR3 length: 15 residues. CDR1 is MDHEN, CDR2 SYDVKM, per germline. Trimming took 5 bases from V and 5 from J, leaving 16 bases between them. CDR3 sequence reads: CASSTWTETNNEQFF. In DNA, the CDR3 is TGTGCCAGCAGTACGTGGACAGAGACTAACAATGAGCAGTTCTTC.

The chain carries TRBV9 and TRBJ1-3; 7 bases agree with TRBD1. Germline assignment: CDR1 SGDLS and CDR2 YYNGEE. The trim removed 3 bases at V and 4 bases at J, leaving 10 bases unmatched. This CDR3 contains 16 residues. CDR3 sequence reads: CASSGGGRRGGNTIYF. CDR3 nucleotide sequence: TGTGCCAGCAGCGGAGGGGGCCGCCGCGGGGGAAACACCATATATTTT.

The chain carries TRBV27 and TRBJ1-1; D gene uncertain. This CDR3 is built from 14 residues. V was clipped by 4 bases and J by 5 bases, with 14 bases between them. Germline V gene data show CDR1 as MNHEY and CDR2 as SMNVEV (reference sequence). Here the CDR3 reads CASSYGMERTEAFF. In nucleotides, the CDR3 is TGTGCCAGCAGTTACGGGATGGAGAGGACTGAAGCTTTCTTT.

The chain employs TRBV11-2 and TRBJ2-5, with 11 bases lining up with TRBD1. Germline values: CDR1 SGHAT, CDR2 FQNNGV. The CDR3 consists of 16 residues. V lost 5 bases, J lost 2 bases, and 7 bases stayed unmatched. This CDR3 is CASSPLGTGGQETQYF. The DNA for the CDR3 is TGTGCCAGCAGCCCACTTGGGACAGGGGGGCAAGAGACCCAGTACTTC.